The 5 T cell receptor beta chains listed next were all sequenced from one sample in a study of blood T cells in healthy people across ages (dated by TCRdb to between 2014 and 2017). Libraries were built with 5' RACE. TCRdb names Illumina HiSeq 2500 as the instrument used. A second roughly 6 to 12 cycle PCR used a sample-barcoded 5' primer and a J-beta primer mix. The public reads were reanalyzed by TCRdb: fastp trimming at Q25, MiXCR alignment, in-frame beta chains only. Each entry is one CDR3 protein sequence, shown with its most common DNA and genes. In all, the sample holds about 650,000 distinct CDR3 sequences, and approximately 31% of those were seen once. The ten biggest clones cover approximately 15% of the sample. Source material: blood. The receptors shown here come from a woman older than 75 in good health. Donor details come from another sample of the same person, matched by shared clones.

The chain is built from TRBV7-3 and TRBJ2-7, with 10 positions matching TRBD2. Per the germline V gene, CDR1 is SGHTA and CDR2 is FQGTGA. The CDR3 runs to 17 residues. V shed 5 bases and J 5 bases; nucleotides not matched to a gene: 15. The DNA for the CDR3 is TGTGCCAGCAGCCTGAGGGGGCTAGCGGGAGTTATAGACGAGCAGTACTTC. Its protein is CASSLRGLAGVIDEQYF. Using reference TRBV7-3 and TRBJ2-7 for the parts outside the CDR3, the full variable domain is GAGVSQTPSNKVTEKGKYVELRCDPISGHTALYWYRQSLGQGPEFLIYFQGTGAADDSGLPNDRFFAVRPEGSVSTLKIQRTERGDSAVYLCASSLRGLAGVIDEQYFGPGTRLTVT.

This clonotype was recorded many times. A much larger clone is a single base away; this may be a read error. The chain links TRBV29-1 to TRBJ2-5; no clear D. CDR3 length: 12 residues. V lost 7 bases, J lost 11 bases, and 20 bases lay in between. Germline lookup yields CDR1 SQVTM and CDR2 ANQGSEA. The CDR3 sequence: CSGEGPFPQQYF. In DNA form, the CDR3 reads TGCAGCGGGGAAGGACCGTTCCCGCAGCAGTACTTC. The variable domain in full, with the rest retrieved from reference TRBV29-1 and TRBJ2-5, is SAVISQKPSRDICQRGTSLTIQCQVDSQVTMMFWYRQQPGQSLTLIATANQGSEATYESGFVIDKFPISRPNLTFSTLTVSNMSPEDSSIYLCSGEGPFPQQYFGPGTRLLVL.

This chain links TRBV20-1 with TRBJ1-1; tentative D call: TRBD1 (6 bases). The CDR3 has 12 residues. V lost 4 bases to trimming and J lost 5 bases, with 11 bases between them. Germline V CDR1 and CDR2: DFQATT, SNEGSKA (reference sequence). The CDR3, as DNA: TGCAGTGCTACCTGGACAGAGACTGAAGCTTTCTTT. It encodes CSATWTETEAFF.

This clonotype came up a few times. The chain is built from TRBV28 and TRBJ1-5, with D possibly TRBD1 on 6 matching bases. CDR1 and CDR2 from the germline V gene are MDHEN and SYDVKM. Trimming removed 5 bases from V and 2 bases from J, with 10 bases in between. This CDR3 has 14 residues. DNA for the CDR3: TGTGCCAGCAGTCAGGGGATTCGCAATCAGCCCCAGCATTTT. Translation: CASSQGIRNQPQHF.

The chain employs TRBV12-5 and TRBJ1-6, with D perhaps matching TRBD1 (5 bases). CDR3 length equals 16 residues. The germline V gene encodes CDR1 LGHNT and CDR2 FRNRAP. Trimming shortened V by 2 bases and J by 5 bases, and 13 bases separated the two germline ends. CDR3 bases: TGTGCTAGTGGTTTGAGCCCCGGGGACGATAATTCACCCCTCCACTTT. Protein: CASGLSPGDDNSPLHF.